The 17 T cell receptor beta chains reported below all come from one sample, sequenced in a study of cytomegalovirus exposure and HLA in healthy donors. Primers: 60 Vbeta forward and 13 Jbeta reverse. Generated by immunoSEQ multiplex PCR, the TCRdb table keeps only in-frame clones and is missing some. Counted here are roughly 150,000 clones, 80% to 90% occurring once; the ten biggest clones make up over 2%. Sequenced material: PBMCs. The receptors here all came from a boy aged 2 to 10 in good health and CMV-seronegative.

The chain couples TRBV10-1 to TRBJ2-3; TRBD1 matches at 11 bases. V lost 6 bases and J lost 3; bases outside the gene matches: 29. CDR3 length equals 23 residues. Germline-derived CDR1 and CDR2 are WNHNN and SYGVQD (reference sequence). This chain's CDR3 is CASRTWTGGLIPSGGFGTDTQYF. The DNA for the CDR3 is TGCGCCAGCAGGACCTGGACAGGGGGCTTGATCCCGAGCGGGGGGTTTGGTACAGATACGCAGTATTTT.

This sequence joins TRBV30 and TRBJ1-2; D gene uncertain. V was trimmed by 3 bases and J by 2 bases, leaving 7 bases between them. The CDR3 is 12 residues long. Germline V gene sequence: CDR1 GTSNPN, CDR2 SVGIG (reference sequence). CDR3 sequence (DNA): TGTGCCTGGAGGGGAGTAAACTATGGCTACACCTTC. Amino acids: CAWRGVNYGYTF.

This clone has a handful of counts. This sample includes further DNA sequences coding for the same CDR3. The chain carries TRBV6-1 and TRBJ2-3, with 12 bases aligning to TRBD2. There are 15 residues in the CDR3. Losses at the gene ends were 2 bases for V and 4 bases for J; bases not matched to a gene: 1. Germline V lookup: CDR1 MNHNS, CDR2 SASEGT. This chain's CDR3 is CASSELAGGPDTQYF. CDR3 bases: TGTGCCAGCAGTGAACTAGCGGGGGGGCCAGATACGCAGTATTTT.

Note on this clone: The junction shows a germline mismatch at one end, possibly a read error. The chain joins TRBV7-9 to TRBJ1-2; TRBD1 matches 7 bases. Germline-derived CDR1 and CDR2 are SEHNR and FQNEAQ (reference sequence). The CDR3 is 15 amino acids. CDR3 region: CSSSPPGQTIYGYTF. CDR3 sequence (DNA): TGTTCCAGCAGCCCGCCGGGACAGACAATTTATGGCTACACCTTC.

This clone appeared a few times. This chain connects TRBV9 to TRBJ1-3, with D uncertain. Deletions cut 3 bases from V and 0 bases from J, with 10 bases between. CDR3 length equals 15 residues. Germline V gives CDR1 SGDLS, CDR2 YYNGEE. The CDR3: CASSAEGHSGNTIYF. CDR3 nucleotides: TGTGCCAGCAGCGCCGAGGGCCACTCTGGAAACACCATATATTTT.

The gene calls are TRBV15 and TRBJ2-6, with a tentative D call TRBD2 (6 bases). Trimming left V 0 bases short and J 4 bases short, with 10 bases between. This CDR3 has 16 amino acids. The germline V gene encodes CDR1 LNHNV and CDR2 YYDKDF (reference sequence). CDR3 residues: CATSRDPSGGANVLTF. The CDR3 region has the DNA TGTGCCACCAGCAGAGATCCAAGCGGGGGGGCCAACGTCCTGACTTTC.

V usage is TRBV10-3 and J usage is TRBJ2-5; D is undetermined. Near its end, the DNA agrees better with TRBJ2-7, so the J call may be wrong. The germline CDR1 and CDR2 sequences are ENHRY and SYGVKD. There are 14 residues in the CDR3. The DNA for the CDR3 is TGTGCCATCAGTGATGGGCCTACCTATTACGAGCAGTACTTC. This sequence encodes CAISDGPTYYEQYF.

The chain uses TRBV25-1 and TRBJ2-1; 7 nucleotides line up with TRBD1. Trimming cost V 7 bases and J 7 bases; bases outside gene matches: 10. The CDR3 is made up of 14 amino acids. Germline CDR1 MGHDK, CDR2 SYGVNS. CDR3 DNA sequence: TGTGCCAGCACTGCACAGGGGATGTTTAATGAGCAGTTCTTC. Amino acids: CASTAQGMFNEQFF. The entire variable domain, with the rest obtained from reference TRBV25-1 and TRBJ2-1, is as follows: EADIYQTPRYLVIGTGKKITLECSQTMGHDKMYWYQQDPGMELHLIHYSYGVNSTEKGDLSSESTVSRIRTEHFPLTLESARPSHTSQYLCASTAQGMFNEQFFGPGTRLTVL.

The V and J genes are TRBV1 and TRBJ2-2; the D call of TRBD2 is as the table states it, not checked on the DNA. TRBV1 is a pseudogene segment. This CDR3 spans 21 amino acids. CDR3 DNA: TGCACCAGCAGCCAAGATCCCGCTCAGACTAGCGGGGGGGAGCTCACCGGGGAGCTGTTTTTT. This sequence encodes CTSSQDPAQTSGGELTGELFF.

The CDR3 loop reads CASSVLRAAGELFF. CDR3 in DNA: TGTGCCAGCAGTGTACTCAGGGCCGCCGGGGAGCTGTTTTTT. The chain couples TRBV2 to TRBJ2-2, with D tentatively TRBD1 (5 bases). CDR1 SNHLY and CDR2 FYNNEI come from the germline V gene. V gave up 4 bases and J gave up 6 bases, with 12 bases separating them. This CDR3 region has 14 residues.

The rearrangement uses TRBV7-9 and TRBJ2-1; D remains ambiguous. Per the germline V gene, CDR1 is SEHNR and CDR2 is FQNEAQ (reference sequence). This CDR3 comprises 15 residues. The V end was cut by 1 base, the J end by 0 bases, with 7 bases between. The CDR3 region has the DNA TGTGCCAGCAGCTTAGGACTTAGCTCCTACAATGAGCAGTTCTTC. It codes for CASSLGLSSYNEQFF.

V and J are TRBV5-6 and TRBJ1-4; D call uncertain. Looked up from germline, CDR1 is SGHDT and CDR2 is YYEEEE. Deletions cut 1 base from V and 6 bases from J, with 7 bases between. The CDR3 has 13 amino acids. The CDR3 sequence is CASSLRSDEKLFF. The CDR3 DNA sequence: TGTGCCAGCAGCTTGCGGTCGGATGAAAAACTGTTTTTT.

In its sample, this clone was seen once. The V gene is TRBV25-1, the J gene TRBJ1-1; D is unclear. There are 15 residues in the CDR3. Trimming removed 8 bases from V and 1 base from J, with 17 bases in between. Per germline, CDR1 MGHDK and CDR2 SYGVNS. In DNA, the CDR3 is TGTGCCAGCGAGCCCCCCGGGGAGGGGAACACTGAAGCTTTCTTT. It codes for CASEPPGEGNTEAFF.

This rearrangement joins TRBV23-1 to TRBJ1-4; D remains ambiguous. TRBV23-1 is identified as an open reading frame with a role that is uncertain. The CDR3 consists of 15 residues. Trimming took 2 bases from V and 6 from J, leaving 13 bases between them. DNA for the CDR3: TGCGCCAGCAGTCAACGGCGGCGGTTGCATGAAAAACTGTTTTTT. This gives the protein CASSQRRRLHEKLFF.

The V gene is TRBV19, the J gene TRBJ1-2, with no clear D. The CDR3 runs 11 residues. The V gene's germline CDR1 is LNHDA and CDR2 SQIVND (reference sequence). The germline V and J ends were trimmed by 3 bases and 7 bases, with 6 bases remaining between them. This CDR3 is CASSISSGYTF. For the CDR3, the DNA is TGTGCCAGTAGTATCTCGAGTGGCTACACCTTC.

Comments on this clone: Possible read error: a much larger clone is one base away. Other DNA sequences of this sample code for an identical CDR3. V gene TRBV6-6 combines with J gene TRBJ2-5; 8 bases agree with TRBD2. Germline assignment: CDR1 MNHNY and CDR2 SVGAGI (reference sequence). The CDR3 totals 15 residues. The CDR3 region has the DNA TGCGCCAGCAGTGCCCAAGCGGGAGTCTTAGAGACCCAGTACTTC. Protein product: CASSAQAGVLETQYF.

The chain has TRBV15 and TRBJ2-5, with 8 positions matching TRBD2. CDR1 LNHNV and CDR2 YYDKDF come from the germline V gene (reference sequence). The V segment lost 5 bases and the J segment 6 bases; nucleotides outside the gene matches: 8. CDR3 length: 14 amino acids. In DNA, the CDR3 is TGTGCCACCAGCCCGGCAGCGGGAGTTAAGACCCAGTACTTC. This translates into CATSPAAGVKTQYF.